This TCR beta chain was recorded in a study of cytomegalovirus exposure and HLA in healthy donors. Findings and limits, study-wide: In vitro checks showed that a few CMV-associated chains really do target CMV antigens. The study found most TCR sequences rare, yet found some public TCRs in many donors.

Profiled with immunoSEQ multiplex PCR; TCRdb holds only in-frame clones, not every one. The sample includes about 130,000 clones, around 89% seen only once; the top ten take roughly 6.4%. Turning to this clone: Its antigen is not identified.

The V gene lost 5 bases and the J gene lost 8 bases, with 15 bases spanning the gap. The germline V gene encodes CDR1 SEHNR and CDR2 FQNEAQ (reference sequence). The CDR3 sequence is 13 residues long. The V gene is TRBV7-9, the J gene TRBJ1-2; no definite D call. The receptor's source is a woman aged 25 to 45 in good health and CMV-seropositive. Sequencing was done on a sample of PBMCs. CDR3 bases: TGTGCCAGCAGCCCGCGAGCAGGTGACGGCTACACCTTC. Protein sequence: CASSPRAGDGYTF.